A selection of T cell receptor beta chains follows, all from one sample in a study of blood T cell repertoires in COVID-19. The protocol was immunoSEQ multiplex PCR, while the TCRdb copy is restricted to in-frame clones and leaves out a portion. The data show 200,000 to 300,000 clones, roughly 83% seen once. The material sequenced was peripheral blood. The receptors originated from a man of 80 years or more with acute or convalescent COVID-19. CDR3s include the opening cysteine and the closing phenylalanine or tryptophan. The order of the fields is clone size, V gene, J gene, D gene, CDR3 DNA, CDR3 protein. D genes are given only for firm matches. Rows give clone size only sometimes, using once, few, many, or a class for an expanded clone.

>NA|TRBV6-5|TRBJ2-7|TRBD1
TGTGCCAGCAGTTACTCGTCGCGTAGGGGGCTTGAGCAGTACTTC
CASSYSSRRGLEQYF
>once|TRBV19|TRBJ1-6|NA
TGTGCCAGTAGTATCCGAGGGTCCTATAATTCACCCCTCCACTTT
CASSIRGSYNSPLHF
>NA|TRBV6-5|TRBJ1-1|TRBD1
TGTGCCAGCCAGGAGAGGACAGGGTGGGTAACTGAAGCTTTCTTT
CASQERTGWVTEAFF
>NA|TRBV9|TRBJ2-3|TRBD2
TGTGCCAGCAGCCCCCGGTTGGCGGTGGGGGGGGGCACAGATACGCAGTATTTT
CASSPRLAVGGGTDTQYF
>NA|TRBV4-2|TRBJ1-6|NA
TGTGCCAGCAGCCAAGATGGGGGGGGGCTGGGGTCACCCCTCCACTTT
CASSQDGGGLGSPLHF
>NA|TRBV19|TRBJ2-6|TRBD1
TGTGCCAGTAGTATTGGCAACAGGGGGAACTCCTGGACTTTC
CASSIGNRGNSWTF
>NA|TRBV7-9|TRBJ1-1|NA
TGTGCCAGCATCAGAATTTCCCGGCAGGGGCCGAAAAAGATGAACACTGAAGCTTTCTTT
CASIRISRQGPKKMNTEAFF
>NA|TRBV19|TRBJ1-3|NA
TGTGCCAGTAGTTCGACAGCGAGACGGAACTCTGGAAACACCATATATTTT
CASSSTARRNSGNTIYF
>NA|TRBV11-2|TRBJ2-3|TRBD2
TGTGCCAGCACCTTGCGAGGGCGGGGGGGCCTGGATACGCAGTATTTT
CASTLRGRGGLDTQYF
>NA|TRBV18|TRBJ1-4|TRBD1
TGTGCCAGCTCACTGGGACAGAATGAAAAACTGTTTTTT
CASSLGQNEKLFF
>once|TRBV5-1|TRBJ1-4|TRBD1
TGCGCCAGCAGCTTCGGACCTATGATACAGGGGATAAATGAAAAACTGTTTTTT
CASSFGPMIQGINEKLFF
>once|TRBV29-1|TRBJ2-3|TRBD2
TGCAGCGTTAGTGCTAGCGGGACCACAGATACGCAGTATTTT
CSVSASGTTDTQYF
>NA|TRBV28|TRBJ1-5|NA
TGTGCCAGCAGTTTTTCGGGTTTCCGCAATCAGCCCCAGCATTTT
CASSFSGFRNQPQHF
>NA|TRBV7-9|TRBJ2-1|TRBD1
TGTGCCAGCAGCTCGACAGGGAATGAGCAGTTCTTC
CASSSTGNEQFF
>once|TRBV4-1|TRBJ1-2|TRBD1
TGCGCCAGCAGCTACTCCGGGACAGGGGGCGCGGACTATGGCTACACCTTC
CASSYSGTGGADYGYTF
>once|TRBV7-3|TRBJ2-2|TRBD1
TGTGCCAGCAGCCAGACAGGGGCGAACACCGGGGAGCTGTTTTTT
CASSQTGANTGELFF
>NA|TRBV11-3|TRBJ2-2|NA
TGTGCCAGCAGGGGGAGGTACACCGGGGAGCTGTTTTTT
CASRGRYTGELFF
>NA|TRBV18|TRBJ1-1|NA
TGTGCCAGCTCACCGAGGGAGATGAACACTGAAGCTTTCTTT
CASSPREMNTEAFF
>NA|TRBV2|TRBJ2-7|TRBD1
TGTGCCAGCAGTCGCGACAGGGGTCACTTCTACGAGCAGTACTTC
CASSRDRGHFYEQYF
>NA|TRBV20-1|TRBJ2-3|TRBD2
TGCAGTGCTAGTCCTATAGCGGGAGTGAGAGATACGCAGTATTTT
CSASPIAGVRDTQYF
>NA|TRBV28|TRBJ2-4|NA
TGTGCCAGCAGTGGACAGGGTCGGGGGGACATTCAGTACTTC
CASSGQGRGDIQYF
>NA|TRBV6-6|TRBJ2-7|NA
TGTGCCAGCAGTTACTCGTCGTCAGGGCCCGAGCAGTACTTC
CASSYSSSGPEQYF
>NA|TRBV9|TRBJ1-2|NA
TGTGCCAGCAGCATGTGGACGGGGACTAACTATGGCTACACCTTC
CASSMWTGTNYGYTF
>NA|TRBV5-1|TRBJ2-3|NA
TGCGCCAGCAGGTCCATGGAGGTCACAGATACGCAGTATTTT
CASRSMEVTDTQYF
>NA|TRBV5-4|TRBJ2-1|TRBD2
TGTGCCAGCAGCTTAGCGGGAGGCAGGTGCAATGAGCAGTTCTTC
CASSLAGGRCNEQFF
>NA|TRBV6-5|TRBJ2-6|NA
TGTGCCAGCAGCATAGCAAGCTCTGGGGCCAACGTCCTGACTTTC
CASSIASSGANVLTF
>NA|TRBV5-1|TRBJ1-6|TRBD1
TGCGCCAGCAGCCTGACGACAGGGTTGGACTACTATAATTCACCCCTCCACTTT
CASSLTTGLDYYNSPLHF
>NA|TRBV5-1|TRBJ1-2|NA
TGCGCCAGCAGCTTTAGGGCAGGGAGGGCGTATGGCTACACCTTC
CASSFRAGRAYGYTF
>NA|TRBV7-8|TRBJ2-7|NA
TGTGCCAGCAGTTTGACTAGTTTAAGGTCCTACGAGCAGTACTTC
CASSLTSLRSYEQYF
>NA|TRBV2|TRBJ1-1|NA
TGTGCCAGCAGTGGAGGCAGATTCACTGAAGCTTTCTTT
CASSGGRFTEAFF
>once|TRBV28|TRBJ1-4|TRBD1
TGTGCCAGCAGCCCGGGACAGGGGAATGAAAAACTGTTTTTT
CASSPGQGNEKLFF
>NA|TRBV20-1|TRBJ2-5|NA
TGCAGTGCCGACTATCAAGAGACCCAGTACTTC
CSADYQETQYF
>NA|TRBV18|TRBJ1-1|TRBD1
TGTGCCAGCTCACAAAACCCGGGACAGGTCATGAACACTGAAGCTTTCTTT
CASSQNPGQVMNTEAFF
>NA|TRBV3-1/TRBV3-2|TRBJ1-4|NA
TGTGCCAGCAGCGAACACGCAGCAACTAATGAAAAACTGTTTTTT
CASSEHAATNEKLFF
>NA|TRBV7-6|TRBJ1-1|TRBD1
TGTGCCAGCAGCCTGAGGACAGGATCCACTGAAGCTTTCTTT
CASSLRTGSTEAFF
>NA|TRBV28|TRBJ2-2|TRBD1
TGTGCCAGCAGAGGGGTCAGGGGGCCAGGTAACACCGGGGAGCTGTTTTTT
CASRGVRGPGNTGELFF
>NA|TRBV4-1|TRBJ2-5|TRBD2
TGCGCCAGCAGCCTTCGGGATGGTAGCGGGAGGTACCAAGAGACCCAGTACTTC
CASSLRDGSGRYQETQYF
>NA|TRBV6-5|TRBJ1-6|NA
TGTGCCAGCAGGGGGCGAAGTTCACCCCTCCACTTT
CASRGRSSPLHF
>NA|TRBV7-9|TRBJ1-5|TRBD1
TGTGCCAGCAGCGTGACAGGGTTCCAGCCCCAGCATTTT
CASSVTGFQPQHF
>NA|TRBV5-8|TRBJ2-1|TRBD1
TGTGCCAGCAGCTTGGACAGGGGGCCCAATGAGCAGTTCTTC
CASSLDRGPNEQFF
>few|TRBV2|TRBJ2-5|TRBD2
TGTGCCAGCAAAAAGCAGGGACTAGAGATGGAGACCCAGTACTTC
CASKKQGLEMETQYF
>few|TRBV5-1|TRBJ1-4|TRBD1
TGCGCCAGCAGACGTAGACAGGGTGGGACTAATGAAAAACTGTTTTTT
CASRRRQGGTNEKLFF
>NA|TRBV19|TRBJ1-4|NA
TGTGCCAGTAGTATAGATCTTGGTAACATCAATGAAAAACTGTTTTTT
CASSIDLGNINEKLFF
>NA|TRBV3-1/TRBV3-2|TRBJ1-4|NA
TGTGCCAGCAGCCAACGATTTGTTATGGGGCGCGGTGAAAAACTGTTTTTT
CASSQRFVMGRGEKLFF
>NA|TRBV2|TRBJ1-6|NA
TGTGCCAGCAGTCTTCAGTCCTCCTATAATTCACCCCTCCACTTT
CASSLQSSYNSPLHF
>NA|TRBV24-1|TRBJ2-1|NA
TGTGCCACCAGTGCGGCGCAGGGACTCAGCTCCTACAATGAGCAGTTCTTC
CATSAAQGLSSYNEQFF
>NA|TRBV6-5|TRBJ2-7|TRBD1
TGTGCCAGCAGAGAGGACAGGGGCTCCTACGAGCAGTACTTC
CASREDRGSYEQYF
>NA|TRBV28|TRBJ2-7|TRBD1
TGTGCCAGCACCAACCGGGACAGAGTCTACGAGCAGTACTTC
CASTNRDRVYEQYF
>NA|TRBV7-9|TRBJ2-1|NA
TGTGCCAGCAGCTTAGTTTGGGGAGACTACAATGAGCAGTTCTTC
CASSLVWGDYNEQFF
>NA|TRBV13|TRBJ2-7|TRBD2
TGTGCCAGCAGCGCAACGACTAGCGGGATCGACTACGAGCAGTACTTC
CASSATTSGIDYEQYF
>NA|TRBV30|TRBJ1-4|NA
TGTGCCTGGAGTGTAATCGGTGAAAAACTGTTTTTT
CAWSVIGEKLFF
>NA|TRBV28|TRBJ1-2|NA
TGTGCCACCACCCAGGGAAGGGGCTACACCTTC
CATTQGRGYTF
>NA|TRBV6-5|TRBJ1-2|NA
TGTGCCAGCAGTTACTCGACAGTTAACTATGGCTACACCTTC
CASSYSTVNYGYTF
>NA|TRBV20-1|TRBJ2-7|NA
TGCAGTGCTAAGGCGGGACTGTCGAGTTACTTC
CSAKAGLSSYF
>NA|TRBV5-1|TRBJ2-7|TRBD1
TGCGCCAGCAGCCCGGGACAGTCCTACGAGCAGTACTTC
CASSPGQSYEQYF